A single T cell receptor (beta chain) is shown here with its context. Its antigen is not identified. This sample was included in a study of shared clonotypes between healthy human individuals. Findings and limits, study-wide: Genetic and exposure-history diversity was limited by the few donors.

Using immunoSEQ multiplex PCR, the repertoire was profiled, and TCRdb retains in-frame clones only, with some absent. The sample has roughly 1,500,000 clones, 95% to 99% seen once. V dropped 3 bases and J dropped 4 bases, with 16 bases sitting between them. CDR3 length: 17 residues. Germline assignment: CDR1 KGHSH and CDR2 LQKENI. The chain couples TRBV18 to TRBJ2-6; D is undetermined. This TCR was sampled from a man in his thirties or forties in good health. Sequences were obtained from naive CD4+ T cells sorted from blood. Regarding subset: CD45RA+ positively selected. CDR3 bases: TGTGCCAGCTCACCCGTCCCCACCGGTTCGGGGGCCAACGTCCTGACTTTC. Protein: CASSPVPTGSGANVLTF.